This T cell receptor (beta chain) was profiled in a study of blood T cell repertoires in COVID-19. The wider study: Material from acute and convalescent COVID-19 was sourced from the United States, Italy and Spain. PBMCs, B-cell-depleted T cells, or T cells provided the cDNA or gDNA that made up the material.

In the original processing: Counts of nucleated cells, estimated from reference gene primer amplification, were obtained. Profiled with immunoSEQ multiplex PCR; TCRdb holds only in-frame clones, not every one. From that table come the V and J calls and clone size; the DNA was used to work out D and trimming. The repertoire includes some 32,000 clones, around 88% of them detected once, and roughly a quarter sits in the top ten. This clone was picked up a small number of times. The V end lost 6 bases, the J end lost 0 bases, and 12 bases lay between the germline ends. The CDR3 loop spans 16 amino acids. Germline V gene lookup returns CDR1 LNHDA and CDR2 SQIVND (reference sequence).

Specimen: peripheral blood. The TCR originated in a human donor in a cohort sampled during active COVID-19. The chain combines TRBV19 with TRBJ1-6; unclear D gene. The CDR3 nucleotides read TGTGCCAGTAGAGCTCTTTTGAGCTCCTATAATTCACCCCTCCACTTT. It is translated as CASRALLSSYNSPLHF.